The rows below give T cell receptor beta chains drawn from one sample of a study of circulating and synovial CD4+ cells in juvenile arthritis. Libraries were prepared by immunoSEQ multiplex PCR; TCRdb keeps only in-frame clonotypes and omits some of them. The repertoire consists of around 32,000 clones, with around 95% occurring once and the leading ten covering around 3%. Sequencing was done on a sample of CD4+ T cells from blood. These receptor sequences come from a human donor with juvenile idiopathic arthritis. CDR3s include the opening cysteine and the closing phenylalanine or tryptophan. A D gene is named only where the DNA matches it firmly. The size entry is marked missing in some rows and otherwise reads once, few, many or a size class.

v_gene	j_gene	abundance	d_gene	CDR3nt	CDR3aa
TRBV11-2	TRBJ1-2	once	-	TGTGCCAGCAGCTTAGTAGCTAACTATGGCTACACCTTC	CASSLVANYGYTF
TRBV10-1	TRBJ2-7	-	-	TGCGCCAGCAGTGGACCGGGTCTAAGCTCCTACGAGCAGTACTTC	CASSGPGLSSYEQYF
TRBV7-8	TRBJ2-1	-	TRBD2	TGTGCCAGCAGCCCGAGGCGGACTAGCGGGGGCTACAATGAGCAGTTCTTC	CASSPRRTSGGYNEQFF
TRBV5-1	TRBJ2-1	-	TRBD2	TGCGCCAGCAGCACTACTAGCGGGAGCTACAATGAGCAGTTCTTC	CASSTTSGSYNEQFF
TRBV19	TRBJ2-2	-	-	TGTGCCAGTACCGCGGGGGCGGGCACCGGGGAGCTGTTTTTT	CASTAGAGTGELFF
TRBV5-6	TRBJ2-1	-	-	TGTGCCAGCAGCTACATCTCCTACAATGAGCAGTTCTTC	CASSYISYNEQFF
TRBV5-1	TRBJ2-5	-	-	TGCGCCAGCAGCTTGGAAAATTACAGGGCCGAGACCCAGTACTTC	CASSLENYRAETQYF
TRBV10-2	TRBJ2-7	-	TRBD2	TGCGCCAGCAGTGAGGGGGGAGGGCCATACGAGCAGTACTTC	CASSEGGGPYEQYF
TRBV27	TRBJ1-5	-	-	TGTGCCAGCAGTAGGAGGGTGGGTCAGCCCCAGCATTTT	CASSRRVGQPQHF
TRBV7-3	TRBJ1-2	-	-	TGTGCCAGCAGCGCCCAAGAGACAGAGCATGGCTACACCTTC	CASSAQETEHGYTF
TRBV27	TRBJ2-7	-	-	TGTGCCAGCAAACCAAGGACACTCTACGAGCAGTACTTC	CASKPRTLYEQYF
TRBV18	TRBJ2-1	few	TRBD2	TGTGCCAGCTCACCAGCGGGACTAGCGGGAGGTGAGCAGTTCTTC	CASSPAGLAGGEQFF
TRBV27	TRBJ1-5	-	-	TGTGCCAGCAGTTTAAACACCAATCAGCCCCAGCATTTT	CASSLNTNQPQHF
TRBV28	TRBJ1-5	once	TRBD1	TGTGCCAGCAGTTTCGGGCAGGGGGTAACGAATCAACCCCAGCATTTT	CASSFGQGVTNQPQHF
TRBV5-1	TRBJ2-1	-	TRBD1	TGCGCCAGCAGCTACTTCCGGGACAGGGTTCACAATGAGCAGTTCTTC	CASSYFRDRVHNEQFF
TRBV30	TRBJ1-4	once	-	TGTGCCTGGACCTTCAATGAAAAACTGTTTTTT	CAWTFNEKLFF
TRBV19	TRBJ2-3	-	TRBD2	TGTGCCAGTAGTATAGGTTTAGCGGGAGGCCGCCACACAGATACGCAGTATTTT	CASSIGLAGGRHTDTQYF
TRBV9	TRBJ2-1	-	TRBD2	TGTGCCAGCAGCCCCAGCGGGAGGGCCTACAATGAGCAGTTCTTC	CASSPSGRAYNEQFF
TRBV10-1	TRBJ2-5	-	TRBD2	TGCGCCAGCAGTCAGACTAGCGGGAGCCTCGAGACCCAGTACTTC	CASSQTSGSLETQYF
TRBV7-2	TRBJ1-1	-	-	TGTGCCAGCAGCTTAGGTAGGGGGATGAACACTGAAGCTTTCTTT	CASSLGRGMNTEAFF
TRBV5-1	TRBJ2-1	-	TRBD2	TGCGCCAGCAGCTTGCAGGGACTAGCGGGCCCCAATGAGCAGTTCTTC	CASSLQGLAGPNEQFF
TRBV5-1	TRBJ1-1	-	-	TGCGCCAGCAGCTTGGATTTGGGCGGGGAGGCTTTCTTT	CASSLDLGGEAFF
TRBV10-3	TRBJ2-7	-	TRBD2	TGTGCCATCAGAAGGACTAGCGGGAGGGACGAGCAGTACTTC	CAIRRTSGRDEQYF
TRBV2	TRBJ1-4	-	-	TGTGCCAGCAACCAGGGGAGTAATGAAAAACTGTTTTTT	CASNQGSNEKLFF